The T cell receptor (beta chain) under discussion was sequenced for a study of blood T cell repertoires in COVID-19 (dated by TCRdb to about 2020). Study-wide context: Samples covering the acute and convalescent phases of COVID-19 were provided by collaborators in the United States, Italy and Spain. The repertoires were released in a freely available public database intended as a resource for research on the immune response to SARS-CoV-2. The sample metadata nearly always contained a de-identified subject ID, COVID-19 status, age in years and sex. The material from the prospective study consisted of cDNA or gDNA derived from T cells, B-cell-depleted T cells, or PBMCs. The samples were drawn from the first 160 participants of the ongoing ImmuneRACE study and from about 1,200 subjects provided by 6 global collaborators. HLA class I and class II types, where available, came from metadata supplied by the sample provider rather than from assay-based typing. The dataset comprised deeply sampled blood TCRbeta repertoires from subjects exposed to, actively infected with, or recovered from COVID-19. What the study reported, not specific to this receptor: The amount of clinical and demographic metadata varied by source and participant and was provided uncurated.

TCRbeta CDR3 regions were amplified from genomic DNA using the immunoSEQ Assay, a bias-controlled multiplex PCR. The authors' analysis ran thus. The number of nucleated cells in each sample was estimated from the amplification of reference gene primers within the assay. To quantify the absolute abundance of each unique TCRbeta CDR3 rearrangement, sequence reads were collapsed and filtered. For each sample, productive Simpson clonality was calculated as the square root of Simpson's diversity index over productive rearrangements. TCRdb obtained this table from immuneACCESS and retained in-frame rearrangements with V and J assigned. These tables miss some clones; where compared with another copy, unresolved V genes account for less than half of the shortfall, and the remainder is unexplained. For V, J and clone size, that table is used; D and trimming come from the DNA. The sample includes tens of thousands of clones, with about nine tenths observed a single time. The ten largest account for roughly 6.2% of the sample.

From the cysteine through the phenylalanine, the CDR3 covers 12 amino acids. The only DNA kept is the CDR3, 36 bases in frame from the first base. CDR1 and CDR2, per the germline V gene, are MGHDK and SYGVNS. The sample holds one count of this clone. Its antigen is still unknown. At one of its ends the junction is not consistent with the germline gene, which may arise from a read error. Each collaborating institution followed its own protocols to collect whole blood in K2EDTA tubes. For TCRbeta analysis, collaborator samples were shipped as frozen whole blood, as isolated PBMCs, or as DNA extracted from either sample type.

Rearrangement joined TRBV25-1 to TRBJ1-1, with no confidently assigned D gene. Sequenced input: peripheral blood. The clonotype comes from a man aged 35 to 55 with acute or convalescent COVID-19. The CDR3 reads as follows: CASSASPRGSVF. The nucleotide sequence is given as TGTGCCAGCAGCGCATCGCCCCGAGGGAGTGTCTTT. Where the CDR3 stops, the reference TRBV25-1 and TRBJ1-1 genes take over; the full variable domain is EADIYQTPRYLVIGTGKKITLECSQTMGHDKMYWYQQDPGMELHLIHYSYGVNSTEKGDLSSESTVSRIRTEHFPLTLESARPSHTSQYLCASSASPRGSVFGQGTRLTVV.